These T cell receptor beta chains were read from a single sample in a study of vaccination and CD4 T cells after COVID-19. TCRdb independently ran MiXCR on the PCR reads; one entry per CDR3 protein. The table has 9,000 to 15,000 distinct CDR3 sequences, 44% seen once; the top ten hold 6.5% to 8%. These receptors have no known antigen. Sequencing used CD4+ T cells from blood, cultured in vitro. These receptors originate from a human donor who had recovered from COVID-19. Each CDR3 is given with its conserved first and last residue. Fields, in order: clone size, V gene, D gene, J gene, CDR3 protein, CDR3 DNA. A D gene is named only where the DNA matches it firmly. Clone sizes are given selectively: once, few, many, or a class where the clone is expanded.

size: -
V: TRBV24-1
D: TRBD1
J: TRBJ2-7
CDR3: CATGSGTGGYEQYF
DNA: TGTGCCACCGGAAGCGGGACAGGGGGGTACGAGCAGTACTTC

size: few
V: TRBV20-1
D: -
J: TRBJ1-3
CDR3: CSAQHVSSGNTIYF
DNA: TGCAGTGCTCAACACGTGAGCTCTGGAAACACCATATATTTT

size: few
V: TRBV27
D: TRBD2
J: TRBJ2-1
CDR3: CASSPLRTSGGFNEQFF
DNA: TGTGCCAGCAGCCCCCTTCGGACTAGCGGGGGGTTCAATGAGCAGTTCTTC

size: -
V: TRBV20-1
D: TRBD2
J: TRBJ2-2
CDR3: CSALGSGSSGELFF
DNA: TGCAGTGCTCTGGGTAGCGGGAGCTCCGGGGAGCTGTTTTTT

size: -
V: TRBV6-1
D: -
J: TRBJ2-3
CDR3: CASSDSHFSGDTQYF
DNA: TGTGCCAGCAGTGACTCCCACTTCTCGGGAGATACGCAGTATTTT

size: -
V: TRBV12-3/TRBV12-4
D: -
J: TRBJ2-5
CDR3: CASSFGGGKKTQYF
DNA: TGTGCCAGCAGTTTTGGAGGGGGGAAAAAGACCCAGTACTTC

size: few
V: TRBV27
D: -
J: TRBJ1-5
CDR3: CASRSDAQPQHF
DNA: TGTGCCAGCAGGAGCGACGCTCAGCCCCAGCATTTT

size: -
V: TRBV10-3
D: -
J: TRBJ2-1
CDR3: CAISEVSFEQFF
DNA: TGTGCCATCAGTGAGGTTTCTTTTGAGCAGTTCTTC

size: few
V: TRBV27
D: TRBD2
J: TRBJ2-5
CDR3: CASSRGGEVGETQYF
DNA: TGTGCCAGCAGTAGGGGAGGGGAAGTCGGAGAGACCCAGTACTTC

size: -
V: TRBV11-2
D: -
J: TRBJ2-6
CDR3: CASSSNAGAGANVLTF
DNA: TGTGCCAGCAGCTCCAACGCAGGGGCTGGGGCCAACGTCCTGACTTTC

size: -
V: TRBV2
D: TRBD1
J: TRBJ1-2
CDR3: CASSDLGQGDNYGYTF
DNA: TGTGCCAGCAGTGACTTAGGACAGGGGGACAACTATGGCTACACCTTC

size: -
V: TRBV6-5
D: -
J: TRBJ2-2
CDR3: CASSLTRNTGELFF
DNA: TGTGCCAGCAGTTTGACTCGGAACACCGGGGAGCTGTTTTTT